This T cell receptor (beta chain) was recorded in a study of T-cell reconstitution after alpha-beta-depleted transplantation in children. There are many counts of this clonotype. Preparation of the TCRbeta library was carried out with unique molecular identifiers. One entry per CDR3 protein results from TCRdb running MiXCR on the PCR reads. The sample lists roughly 100,000 distinct CDR3 sequences; roughly 6% were seen once. V gave up 0 bases and J gave up 6 bases; unmatched junction bases: 12. The CDR3 contains 17 residues. CDR1 and CDR2 (germline): LGHDT, YNNKEL (reference sequence). This specimen was PBMCs, mostly from graft donor cells, taken 60 days after TCRalphabeta/CD19-depleted stem cell transplant. This TCR derives from a female patient aged 2 to 10 who had a stem cell transplant for Fanconi anemia, so the T cells may come from the graft donor. The J gene is TRBJ2-7, the V gene TRBV3-1; 9 bases line up with TRBD2. CDR3 sequence (DNA): TGTGCCAGCAGCCAAGAAAAGCGGGAGGTAGTCGCGTCCGAGCAGTACTTC. Encoded protein: CASSQEKREVVASEQYF.